The 12 T cell receptor beta chains given below trace back to one sample, sequenced in a study of chemoradiotherapy in HPV16-positive cancers. Sequencing was performed with immunoSEQ multiplex PCR; in TCRdb, only in-frame clones are kept and a portion is missing. The sample holds 9,500 to 15,000 clones, about 81% seen once. The specimen was taken from a patient who underwent chemoradiotherapy. These receptors all stem from a human donor with HPV-associated anogenital cancer.

This sequence joins TRBV27 and TRBJ1-6, with no clear D. The germline V and J ends were trimmed by 0 bases and 9 bases, with 9 bases remaining between them. The germline CDR1 and CDR2 sequences are MNHEY and SMNVEV (reference sequence). This CDR3 contains 14 residues. The DNA for the CDR3 is TGTGCCAGCAGTTTATCGATGTGGGTTTCACCCCTCCACTTT. This encodes CASSLSMWVSPLHF.

The chain uses TRBV5-1 and TRBJ2-5; D ambiguous. V was cut by 5 bases and J by 5 bases, with 10 bases left in between. Germline V lookup: CDR1 SGHRS, CDR2 YFSETQ. The CDR3 sequence is 12 residues long. CDR3 sequence: CASRDASETQYF. The CDR3 region has the DNA TGCGCCAGCAGAGACGCGAGCGAGACCCAGTACTTC.

CDR3 nucleotides: TGTGCCAGCAGCCCACTACCGGGGGGACGTAAAGCTTTCTTT. The encoded protein is CASSPLPGGRKAFF. The chain links TRBV7-3 to TRBJ1-1; possibly TRBD1 for D (5 bases). Germline V gene data show CDR1 as SGHTA and CDR2 as FQGTGA. This CDR3 spans 14 amino acids. The V end was cut by 5 bases, the J end by 9 bases, with 19 bases between.

The V and J genes are TRBV7-2 and TRBJ2-5, with TRBD2 matching over 8 bases. V was pared by 5 bases and J by 0 bases, with 14 bases of the junction left unmatched. The germline gives CDR1 SGHTA, CDR2 FQGNSA. CDR3 length: 18 residues. The CDR3 is CASSPTRERGRYQETQYF. CDR3 coding DNA: TGTGCCAGCAGCCCGACGCGCGAGCGGGGGAGGTACCAAGAGACCCAGTACTTC.

The rearrangement uses TRBV4-1 and TRBJ2-7, with D possibly TRBD1 on 8 matching bases. The V and J ends lost 4 bases and 3 bases respectively, with 22 bases between them. The CDR3 consists of 17 residues. From germline, CDR1 is MGHRA and CDR2 YSYEKL. This chain's CDR3 is CASSPTGRGTGFYEQYF. The CDR3 DNA reads as TGCGCCAGCAGCCCTACGGGGAGGGGGACAGGATTCTACGAGCAGTACTTC.

The chain is built from TRBV5-1 and TRBJ2-7; 11 bases fit TRBD1. Looked up from germline, CDR1 is SGHRS and CDR2 is YFSETQ. The CDR3 is 15 residues long. J gave up 2 bases and V 0 bases, and 1 base lay outside the gene matches. The CDR3: CASSLGGQGAYEQYF. CDR3 sequence (DNA): TGCGCCAGCAGCTTGGGGGGACAGGGGGCCTACGAGCAGTACTTC.

The chain is built from TRBV28 and TRBJ2-7, with D tentatively TRBD1 or TRBD2 (5 bases each). V was shortened by 5 bases and J by 5 bases, with 10 bases between the two germline ends. The germline V gene has CDR1 MDHEN and CDR2 SYDVKM. The CDR3 is 12 residues long. CDR3 nucleotide sequence: TGTGCCAGCAGTGGGGACGTCCACGAGCAGTACTTC. Translating gives CASSGDVHEQYF.

This rearrangement joins TRBV4-2 to TRBJ1-2; the D is unclear. Germline V lookup: CDR1 LGHNA, CDR2 YNFKEQ. This CDR3 region has 14 residues. Trimming took 0 bases from V and 2 from J, leaving 7 bases between them. CDR3 nucleotides: TGTGCCAGCAGCCAAGAAGGTCTCAACTATGGCTACACCTTC. Its protein product is CASSQEGLNYGYTF.

The chain combines TRBV5-1 with TRBJ2-1; 7 positions match TRBD1. This CDR3 has 16 residues. With V trimmed by 4 bases and J by 11 bases, 18 bases remained unmatched. Per germline, CDR1 SGHRS and CDR2 YFSETQ. The CDR3 reads CASSPSAGTATTQQFF. The CDR3 bases are TGCGCCAGCAGCCCTAGTGCCGGGACAGCCACAACCCAGCAGTTCTTC.

In its sample, this clone was seen once. The chain uses TRBV6-1 and TRBJ1-4, with D hard to call. CDR3 size: 14 residues. CDR1 is MNHNS and CDR2 is SASEGT in the germline V gene. V was clipped by 1 base and J by 11 bases, with 14 bases between them. Here the CDR3 reads CASSEGFSRRKLFF. DNA of the CDR3: TGTGCCAGCAGTGAAGGGTTTTCTCGAAGGAAACTGTTTTTT.

V gene TRBV6-1 combines with J gene TRBJ1-3; unclear D gene. CDR3 size: 14 residues. Trimming took off 4 bases at V and 2 bases at J, with 9 bases between the two ends. CDR1 and CDR2 from the germline V gene are MNHNS and SASEGT. This CDR3 reads CASSALTAGNTIYF. CDR3 in DNA: TGTGCCAGCAGTGCTCTGACGGCTGGAAACACCATATATTTT.

The gene calls are TRBV27 and TRBJ2-5, with 12 bases that match TRBD2. The DNA end is a closer match to TRBJ2-7, so the J assignment may be wrong. This CDR3 is built from 15 residues. Germline V gene data show CDR1 as MNHEY and CDR2 as SMNVEV (reference sequence). The DNA of the CDR3 is TGTGCCAGCAGTAAGACTAGCGGGGGCCCTTACGAGCAGTACTTC. As protein: CASSKTSGGPYEQYF.